This entry lists 27 T cell receptor beta chains sequenced from one sample in a study of blood T cell repertoires in COVID-19 (dated by TCRdb to 2020 to 2021). Library generation was performed with the immunoSEQ multiplex PCR assay. This immuneACCESS table, as held by TCRdb, lists in-frame sequences with V and J called but not all clones. Of the missing ones, under half trace to an unresolved V gene in checked studies; the others have no known cause. The sample table lists 100,000 to 150,000 clones, roughly 72% of them with a count of one. 4.5% to 6% of the sample lies in the top ten. Sequenced sample: peripheral blood. These receptors were obtained from a man older than 75 with COVID-19, enrolled during active disease.

The CDR3 region has the DNA TGTGCCAGCAGCTTGGAGGGGAAGGGTCAGCCCCAGCATTTT. Amino acid sequence: CASSLEGKGQPQHF. The rearrangement joins TRBV5-6 to TRBJ1-5; tentatively, D is TRBD1 (5 bases). Trimming removed 0 bases at V and 6 bases at J, with 10 bases between. The CDR3 runs to 14 residues. Germline V gene lookup returns CDR1 SGHDT and CDR2 YYEEEE.

The chain combines TRBV3-1 (or the pseudogene TRBV3-2) with TRBJ1-4, with 7 bases aligning to TRBD1. The trim removed 5 bases at V and 0 bases at J, leaving 9 bases unmatched. The CDR3 is 17 residues long. Germline-derived CDR1 and CDR2 are LGHDT and YNNKEL (reference sequence). CDR3 amino acids: CASSTGQLSSTNEKLFF. In nucleotides, the CDR3 is TGTGCCAGCAGCACGGGACAGCTCTCTTCAACTAATGAAAAACTGTTTTTT.

This clone was counted at least ten times. The genes are TRBV6-2 or TRBV6-3 and TRBJ2-7, with D hard to call. The CDR3 totals 15 residues. The germline CDR1 and CDR2 sequences are MNHEY and SVGEGT. The V gene lost 4 bases and the J gene lost 1 base, with 14 bases spanning the gap. CDR3 amino acids: CASSSVGRISYEQYF. The CDR3 nucleotides are TGTGCCAGCAGTTCGGTGGGCCGCATATCCTACGAGCAGTACTTC.

In its sample, this clone was seen a few times. The V gene is TRBV6-6, the J gene TRBJ2-7, with TRBD2 identical over 9 bases. The CDR3 loop spans 16 amino acids. Germline V gene data show CDR1 as MNHNY and CDR2 as SVGAGI (reference sequence). J lost 3 bases, V lost 6 bases, and 12 bases had no gene match. This CDR3 is CASSWTSEGLDYEQYF. In DNA, the CDR3 is TGTGCCAGCAGCTGGACTAGCGAGGGGCTAGACTACGAGCAGTACTTC.

The chain couples TRBV5-6 to TRBJ2-5; D possibly corresponds to TRBD2 (6 bases). The CDR3 length is 14 residues. Deletions cut 4 bases from V and 1 base from J, with 11 bases between. Germline lookup yields CDR1 SGHDT and CDR2 YYEEEE. DNA for the CDR3: TGTGCCAGCAGCCCGACGGGGGTCCAAGAGACCCAGTACTTC. Residues: CASSPTGVQETQYF. Variable domain in full (rest from reference TRBV5-6 and TRBJ2-5): DAGVTQSPTHLIKTRGQQVTLRCSPKSGHDTVSWYQQALGQGPQFIFQYYEEEERQRGNFPDRFSGHQFPNYSSELNVNALLLGDSALYLCASSPTGVQETQYFGPGTRLLVL.

V gene TRBV28 combines with J gene TRBJ1-2; no definite D call. The germline gives CDR1 MDHEN, CDR2 SYDVKM. Trimming took 4 bases from V and 7 from J, leaving 16 bases between them. This CDR3 comprises 14 residues. The CDR3 reads CASSSRFLRSGYTF. CDR3 nucleotides: TGTGCCAGCAGTTCGAGGTTCCTTAGAAGTGGCTACACCTTC.

The chain combines TRBV11-3 with TRBJ2-5; the D is unclear. The V and J ends lost 3 bases and 1 base respectively, with 6 bases between them. The CDR3 contains 13 residues. Germline V gene data show CDR1 as SGHNT and CDR2 as YENEEA. In DNA, the CDR3 is TGTGCCAGCAGCTTTGGCCTCCAAGAGACCCAGTACTTC. Translated, it gives CASSFGLQETQYF. Drawing the rest from reference TRBV11-3 and TRBJ2-5, the complete variable domain is EAGVVQSPRYKIIEKKQPVAFWCNPISGHNTLYWYLQNLGQGPELLIRYENEEAVDDSQLPKDRFSAERLKGVDSTLKIQPAELGDSAVYLCASSFGLQETQYFGPGTRLLVL.

The chain uses TRBV7-2 and TRBJ2-1; 7 bases fit TRBD2. CDR1 and CDR2 from the germline V gene are SGHTA and FQGNSA. The CDR3 extends over 15 amino acids. V lost 3 bases and J lost 2; bases outside the gene matches: 4. Here the CDR3 reads CASSLGGSPYNEQFF. CDR3 coding DNA: TGTGCCAGCAGCTTGGGCGGGAGCCCCTACAATGAGCAGTTCTTC.

With regard to this clone: The limits of the CDR3 on the DNA are not certain, so only TCRdb's listed CDR3 is given. The J gene is TRBJ1-6, the V gene TRBV21-1; the DNA was not used to check the table's D call, TRBD1. TRBV21-1 is recorded as a pseudogene. A total of 16 residues make up the CDR3, ends included. CDR3 sequence reads: CASSKAVGQGSSPLHF.

V is TRBV7-2 and J is TRBJ2-7, with 8 positions matching TRBD1. Trimming cost V 5 bases and J 8 bases; bases outside gene matches: 17. Per germline, CDR1 SGHTA and CDR2 FQGNSA. This CDR3 region has 16 residues. The CDR3 coding sequence is TGTGCCAGCAGCATCACAACAGGGGGAGCCTATATCAAGCAGTACTTC. Protein sequence: CASSITTGGAYIKQYF.

In its sample, this clone was seen once. The rearrangement uses TRBV28 and TRBJ2-1; maybe TRBD2 (6 bases). The germline V gene has CDR1 MDHEN and CDR2 SYDVKM. CDR3 length: 13 amino acids. With 6 bases removed from V and 2 bases from J, the gap between germline ends came to 8 bases. The CDR3 sequence: CASRGEAYNEQFF. The CDR3 nucleotides read TGTGCCAGCAGGGGGGAGGCCTACAATGAGCAGTTCTTC. The full variable domain, completed using reference TRBV28 and TRBJ2-1, is DVKVTQSSRYLVKRTGEKVFLECVQDMDHENMFWYRQDPGLGLRLIYFSYDVKMKEKGDIPEGYSVSREKKERFSLILESASTNQTSMYLCASRGEAYNEQFFGPGTRLTVL.

This sequence joins TRBV6-6 and TRBJ1-1, with D perhaps TRBD1 (6 bases). There are 14 residues in the CDR3. V was shortened by 6 bases and J by 1 base, with 12 bases between the two germline ends. Germline V gene data show CDR1 as MNHNY and CDR2 as SVGAGI (reference sequence). CDR3 nucleotides: TGTGCCAGCAGCTTCGACAGGCCGAACACTGAAGCTTTCTTT. Its protein product is CASSFDRPNTEAFF.

This clone showed up just a few times. The chain carries TRBV4-2 and TRBJ2-2, with 12 bases aligning to TRBD2. The CDR3 consists of 18 residues. Germline CDR1 LGHNA, CDR2 YNFKEQ. J gave up 1 base and V 2 bases, and 5 bases lay outside the gene matches. CDR3 nucleotides: TGTGCCAGCAGCCAACCTAGCGGGAGGGTGGTGAACACCGGGGAGCTGTTTTTT. Residues: CASSQPSGRVVNTGELFF.

V gene TRBV28 combines with J gene TRBJ1-5; D unclear. The CDR3 spans 12 residues. Trimming cost V 5 bases and J 5 bases, with 7 bases left between them. Germline V CDR1 and CDR2: MDHEN, SYDVKM. The CDR3 loop reads CASSQTHQPQHF. Written as DNA, the CDR3 is TGTGCCAGCAGTCAGACACATCAGCCCCAGCATTTT.

This clone was observed a few times. V usage is TRBV27 and J usage is TRBJ2-1; 9 positions match TRBD1. The V and J ends lost 4 bases and 9 bases, in that order; junction bases with no gene match: 4. Germline V CDR1 and CDR2: MNHEY, SMNVEV (reference sequence). The CDR3 extends over 13 amino acids. CDR3 bases: TGTGCCAGCAGTTCAGGGACAGGGAGTGAGCAGTTCTTC. It translates to CASSSGTGSEQFF.

The table lists this clone with a count of one. The V and J genes are TRBV7-2 and TRBJ2-1; D is undetermined. The germline V gene encodes CDR1 SGHTA and CDR2 FQGNSA. Trimming took 1 base from V and 4 from J, leaving 17 bases between them. The CDR3 consists of 17 residues. The CDR3 nucleotides are TGTGCCAGCAGCTTAGATTTGGCCGGGTGGCCTTACAATGAGCAGTTCTTC. This gives the protein CASSLDLAGWPYNEQFF.

This clone appeared a single time. The genes are TRBV6-6 and TRBJ2-2; tentatively, D is TRBD2 (5 bases). Trimming cost V 5 bases and J 6 bases, with 10 bases left between them. The CDR3 is 13 residues long. Germline CDR1 is MNHNY and CDR2 is SVGAGI (reference sequence). CDR3 bases: TGTGCCAGCAGTCCTAGCTGGTCCGGGGAGCTGTTTTTT. Its protein is CASSPSWSGELFF.

V gene TRBV7-9 combines with J gene TRBJ2-1; 9 nucleotides line up with TRBD2. The V gene's germline CDR1 is SEHNR and CDR2 FQNEAQ (reference sequence). CDR3 size: 16 residues. The J segment lost 6 bases and the V segment lost 0 bases, leaving 6 bases of the junction unmatched. The CDR3 here is CASSLASGGRGNEQFF. The CDR3 bases are TGTGCCAGCAGCTTAGCAAGTGGCGGGAGGGGCAATGAGCAGTTCTTC.

This chain connects TRBV7-9 to TRBJ2-4; no clear D. This CDR3 is 15 amino acids long. V was pared by 1 base and J by 8 bases, with 15 bases between. Per germline, CDR1 SEHNR and CDR2 FQNEAQ (reference sequence). CDR3 in DNA: TGTGCCAGCAGCTTAGGCGGCTCATATTCAGACATTCAGTACTTC. This translates into CASSLGGSYSDIQYF.

V usage is TRBV28 and J usage is TRBJ1-2; weak D call: TRBD1 (5 bases). This CDR3 contains 13 residues. The germline V gene encodes CDR1 MDHEN and CDR2 SYDVKM. Between the trimmed V and J ends, which lost 3 bases and 2 bases, there was a span of 7 bases. CDR3 nucleotide sequence: TGTGCCAGCAGTTTTCCAGGGAACTATGGCTACACCTTC. This codes for CASSFPGNYGYTF.

The chain joins TRBV7-9 to TRBJ1-5, with 7 bases matching TRBD1. The CDR3 contains 15 residues. V was pared by 2 bases and J by 2 bases, with 3 bases of the junction left unmatched. Germline CDR1 and CDR2: SEHNR and FQNEAQ (reference sequence). The CDR3 nucleotides are TGTGCCAGCAGCTTATCAGGGGGGCGCAATCAGCCCCAGCATTTT. As protein: CASSLSGGRNQPQHF.

The rearrangement joins TRBV14 to TRBJ1-2, with D unresolved. CDR3 length: 13 amino acids. With 3 bases removed from V and 8 bases from J, the gap between germline ends came to 13 bases. Germline V gives CDR1 SGHDN, CDR2 FVKESK. Here the CDR3 reads CASSQSRDWGYTF. For the CDR3, the DNA is TGTGCCAGCAGCCAGTCTCGGGATTGGGGCTACACCTTC.

CDR3 nucleotide sequence: TGTGCCAGTAGTATAGAAACGGGATCCTACGAGCAGTACTTC. This encodes CASSIETGSYEQYF. This chain joins TRBV19 and TRBJ2-7; weak D call: TRBD2 (5 bases). This CDR3 has 14 residues. CDR1 LNHDA and CDR2 SQIVND come from the germline V gene (reference sequence). The ends were cut back, 0 bases at V and 1 base at J, with 7 bases in the middle.

This clone was recorded only once. This sequence joins TRBV7-9 and TRBJ2-1; D gene uncertain. The CDR3 length is 13 residues. The V gene lost 6 bases and the J gene lost 6 bases, with 12 bases spanning the gap. The germline CDR1 and CDR2 sequences are SEHNR and FQNEAQ (reference sequence). This chain's CDR3 is CASRPDSGNEQFF. CDR3 nucleotides: TGTGCCAGCAGGCCCGATTCAGGCAATGAGCAGTTCTTC. Full variable domain (rest looked up from reference TRBV7-9 and TRBJ2-1): DTGVSQNPRHKITKRGQNVTFRCDPISEHNRLYWYRQTLGQGPEFLTYFQNEAQLEKSRLLSDRFSAERPKGSFSTLEIQRTEQGDSAMYLCASRPDSGNEQFFGPGTRLTVL.

The V and J genes are TRBV27 and TRBJ2-7; D possibly corresponds to TRBD1 (6 bases). The CDR3 runs to 14 residues. V was cut by 4 bases and J by 4 bases, with 14 bases left in between. CDR1 and CDR2 (germline): MNHEY, SMNVEV (reference sequence). In nucleotides, the CDR3 is TGTGCCAGCAGTTCAGGGGCGATTCCTTACGAGCAGTACTTC. Translation gives CASSSGAIPYEQYF.

J is TRBJ1-2 and V is TRBV28, with TRBD1 matching 9 bases. Germline V lookup: CDR1 MDHEN, CDR2 SYDVKM. After removal of 5 bases from V and 3 bases from J, the junction contained 4 bases not matched to a gene. The CDR3 length is 14 residues. The CDR3 DNA reads TGTGCCAGCAGTCCCACAGGGGGCGACTATGGCTACACCTTC. Translated, it gives CASSPTGGDYGYTF.

This sequence joins TRBV11-2 and TRBJ1-1; 10 bases agree with TRBD1. This CDR3 region has 13 residues. The V and J ends lost 4 bases and 10 bases, in that order; junction bases with no gene match: 6. Per the germline V gene, CDR1 is SGHAT and CDR2 is FQNNGV. CDR3 region: CASSWTGGEGAFF. As DNA, the CDR3 is TGTGCCAGCAGCTGGACAGGGGGAGAGGGAGCTTTCTTT.